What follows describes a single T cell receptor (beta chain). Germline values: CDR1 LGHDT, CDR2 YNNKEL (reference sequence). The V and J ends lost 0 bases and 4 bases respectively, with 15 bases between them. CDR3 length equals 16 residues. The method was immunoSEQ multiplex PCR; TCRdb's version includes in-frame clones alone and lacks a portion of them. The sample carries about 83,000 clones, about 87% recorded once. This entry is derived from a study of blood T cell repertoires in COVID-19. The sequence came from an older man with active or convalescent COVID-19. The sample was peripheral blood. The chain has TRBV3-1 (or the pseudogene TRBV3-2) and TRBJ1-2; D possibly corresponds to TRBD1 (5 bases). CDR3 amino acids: CASSQDLTARVYGYTF. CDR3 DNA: TGTGCCAGCAGCCAAGATTTGACAGCCCGTGTCTATGGCTACACCTTC.